The 5 T cell receptor beta chains presented below share a single source sample, sequenced in a study of OX40 agonist ivuxolimab in advanced cancers. Libraries were prepared by immunoSEQ multiplex PCR; TCRdb keeps only in-frame clonotypes and omits some of them. The sample records about 93,000 clones, over 75% being singletons. The specimen comprised CD4+ or CD8+ T cells sorted from blood, sampled in a trial of the OX40 agonist ivuxolimab. Source of these receptors: an adult with an advanced solid tumor such as melanoma, head and neck, liver or kidney cancer.

V gene TRBV4-3 combines with J gene TRBJ2-2; 10 bases agree with TRBD2. The germline gives CDR1 LGHNA, CDR2 YSLEER. The CDR3 contains 16 residues. V shed 8 bases and J 5 bases; nucleotides not matched to a gene: 11. This CDR3 reads CASQPGAGGMTGELFF. CDR3 coding DNA: TGCGCCAGCCAGCCGGGAGCGGGAGGGATGACCGGGGAGCTGTTTTTT.

The rearrangement links TRBV27 to TRBJ2-1; 14 bases agree with TRBD2. After removal of 5 bases from V and 5 bases from J, the junction contained 5 bases not matched to a gene. CDR1 is MNHEY, CDR2 SMNVEV, per germline (reference sequence). The CDR3 totals 16 residues. CDR3 in DNA: TGTGCCAGCAGTCCGCGACTAGCGGGAGGGCACAATGAGCAGTTCTTC. This sequence encodes CASSPRLAGGHNEQFF.

The chain is built from TRBV5-1 and TRBJ2-3; 8 bases agree with TRBD2. Losses at the gene ends were 3 bases for V and 3 bases for J; bases not matched to a gene: 6. This CDR3 is 15 amino acids long. Germline CDR1 SGHRS, CDR2 YFSETQ. CDR3 sequence reads: CASSYSGKATDTQYF. The CDR3 region has the DNA TGCGCCAGCAGCTATAGCGGGAAAGCGACAGATACGCAGTATTTT.

This chain joins TRBV25-1 and TRBJ1-2, with D unresolved. Trimming left V 4 bases short and J 4 bases short, with 10 bases between. The V gene's germline CDR1 is MGHDK and CDR2 SYGVNS. The CDR3 runs to 13 residues. Here the CDR3 reads CASSGGLLYGYTF. The DNA of the CDR3 is TGTGCCAGCAGTGGCGGATTACTCTATGGCTACACCTTC.

The chain recombines TRBV16 with TRBJ2-7, with D unclear. The V end was cut by 1 base, the J end by 2 bases, with 12 bases between. The CDR3 extends over 15 amino acids. Germline V gene lookup returns CDR1 KGHSY and CDR2 FQNENV. The CDR3 reads CASSQYHLSTYEQYF. The CDR3 DNA reads TGTGCCAGCAGCCAATACCACCTTTCGACCTACGAGCAGTACTTC.